This TCR beta chain was profiled in a study of Ad26.COV2.S vaccination and SARS-CoV-2 variants. For the study at large: Ad26.COV2.S given intramuscularly, once or twice 56 days apart.

To note about this clone: Its target is not known.

Treatment: around 19 received Ad26.COV2.S at low or high dose, single or two shots; 5 received placebo; per-sample allocation not given. The samples date from day 63 after the first vaccine or placebo injection. The germline V gene encodes CDR1 SGHDN and CDR2 FVKESK. Trimming left V 1 base short and J 8 bases short, with 10 bases between. This CDR3 has 13 residues. Repertoires were generated with immunoSEQ multiplex PCR, while TCRdb's copy carries only in-frame clones and drops some. Counted here are nearly 400,000 clones, about nine tenths occurring once; the ten biggest clones make up around 2%. Study-level points and caveats: TCR breadth and depth estimates may have understated total T cell responses. Non-spike TCR breadth was similar in vaccine and placebo recipients.

The origin of this receptor is a person between 18 and 59 years old who received the Ad26.COV2.S COVID-19 vaccine or a placebo. V gene TRBV14 combines with J gene TRBJ2-3; D is ambiguous. The material was peripheral blood, obtained in a trial of Ad26.COV2.S vaccine versus placebo. CDR3 bases: TGTGCCAGCAGCCAAGTTATGGAAGGTACGCAGTATTTT. Its protein is CASSQVMEGTQYF.